These 31 T cell receptor beta chains originate from one sample sequenced in a study of cytomegalovirus exposure and HLA in healthy donors. A multiplex PCR was run with 60 Vbeta primers and 13 Jbeta primers. Measured with immunoSEQ multiplex PCR; TCRdb has only the in-frame clones, and not every one. The table lists about 150,000 clones, around 60% of them singletons, with around 7.1% in the top ten. Sequencing was performed on PBMCs. The receptors stem from a woman aged 60-70 years in good health and CMV-seropositive.

This clone has just a few counts. The chain uses TRBV19 and TRBJ2-4; perhaps TRBD2 as D (5 bases). With 2 bases removed from V and 3 bases from J, the gap between germline ends came to 11 bases. Germline CDR1 and CDR2: LNHDA and SQIVND (reference sequence). This CDR3 is built from 15 residues. This CDR3 reads CASSIFGEIKNIQYF. CDR3 coding DNA: TGTGCCAGTAGTATATTTGGGGAGATCAAAAACATTCAGTACTTC. The complete variable domain, with remaining parts taken from reference TRBV19 and TRBJ2-4, reads DGGITQSPKYLFRKEGQNVTLSCEQNLNHDAMYWYRQDPGQGLRLIYYSQIVNDFQKGDIAEGYSVSREKKESFPLTVTSAQKNPTAFYLCASSIFGEIKNIQYFGAGTRLSVL.

V and J are TRBV5-1 and TRBJ1-2, with 9 bases identical to TRBD1. There are 13 residues in the CDR3. The V gene's germline CDR1 is SGHRS and CDR2 YFSETQ. Trimming at V came to 4 bases and at J to 8 bases, leaving 6 bases not matched to a gene. CDR3 in amino acids: CASSGTGIQGYTF. The DNA of the CDR3 is TGCGCCAGCAGCGGGACAGGGATTCAGGGCTACACCTTC.

V gene TRBV7-3 combines with J gene TRBJ1-1; 9 positions agree with TRBD1. The length of the CDR3 is 15 residues. Per germline, CDR1 SGHTA and CDR2 FQGTGA. V trimming: 5 bases; J trimming: 4 bases; junction bases outside the gene matches: 8. CDR3 nucleotides: TGTGCCAGCAGCGATACAGGGGGCATTGGCACTGAAGCTTTCTTT. This encodes CASSDTGGIGTEAFF.

The chain couples TRBV29-1 to TRBJ2-1, with 9 bases lining up with TRBD1. Looked up from germline, CDR1 is SQVTM and CDR2 is ANQGSEA. The length of the CDR3 is 13 residues. Trimming removed 6 bases from V and 0 bases from J; junction bases left unmatched: 0. CDR3 DNA sequence: TGCAGCGTGGGACAGGGCTCCTACAATGAGCAGTTCTTC. It specifies CSVGQGSYNEQFF.

This clone turned up a few times. The gene calls are TRBV6-6 and TRBJ1-3; D is possibly TRBD1 (5 bases). Trimming left V 2 bases short and J 0 bases short, with 8 bases between. The CDR3 length is 15 residues. Germline CDR1 MNHNY, CDR2 SVGAGI (reference sequence). The DNA of the CDR3 is TGTGCCAGCAGTTACCACACAGGCTCTGGAAACACCATATATTTT. The encoded protein is CASSYHTGSGNTIYF.

This chain connects TRBV9 to TRBJ2-1, with TRBD2 as a possible D gene (5 bases). V was pared by 2 bases and J by 9 bases, with 12 bases between. The germline gives CDR1 SGDLS, CDR2 YYNGEE. This CDR3 contains 13 residues. The CDR3: CASSVRLASEQFF. CDR3 in DNA: TGTGCCAGCAGCGTGAGATTAGCGTCTGAGCAGTTCTTC.

The chain combines TRBV5-1 with TRBJ2-3, with 10 bases matching TRBD2. Trimming at V came to 5 bases and at J to 2 bases, leaving 5 bases not matched to a gene. CDR3 length: 15 residues. The germline V gene has CDR1 SGHRS and CDR2 YFSETQ. The CDR3 DNA is TGCGCCAGCAGGAGGAGCGGGAGGGACACAGATACGCAGTATTTT. Encoded protein: CASRRSGRDTDTQYF.

The gene calls are TRBV11-1 and TRBJ1-1, with 12 bases identical to TRBD1. CDR1 and CDR2 from the germline V gene are SGHAT and FQDESV (reference sequence). The CDR3 contains 19 residues. J gave up 5 bases and V 1 base, and 14 bases lay outside the gene matches. CDR3 residues: CASSLESGTGGAGWTEAFF. The CDR3 coding sequence is TGTGCCAGCAGCTTAGAGTCTGGGACAGGGGGCGCGGGATGGACTGAAGCTTTCTTT.

The chain carries TRBV7-2 and TRBJ2-1; a weak D match, TRBD1 (6 bases). The germline V gene has CDR1 SGHTA and CDR2 FQGNSA. This CDR3 spans 15 amino acids. Trimming left V 6 bases short and J 6 bases short, with 18 bases between. CDR3 region: CASSPSGTPINEQFF. The DNA for the CDR3 is TGTGCCAGCAGTCCCTCCGGGACACCTATCAATGAGCAGTTCTTC.

This clone has just a few counts. The V gene is TRBV4-1, the J gene TRBJ2-7; 7 bases align to TRBD1. With V trimmed by 1 base and J by 3 bases, 9 bases remained unmatched. The CDR3 runs 16 residues. Looked up from germline, CDR1 is MGHRA and CDR2 is YSYEKL. The CDR3 DNA sequence: TGCGCCAGCAGCCAAGGTATGGACAGGAGCCGCTACGAGCAGTACTTC. Protein product: CASSQGMDRSRYEQYF.

The chain couples TRBV6-6 to TRBJ1-1; D unresolved. The V end was cut by 6 bases, the J end by 7 bases, with 18 bases between. The CDR3 consists of 14 residues. The V gene's germline CDR1 is MNHNY and CDR2 SVGAGI (reference sequence). In DNA, the CDR3 is TGTGCCAGCAGCAACCCAGACAATTTCGGTGAAGCTTTCTTT. Its protein product is CASSNPDNFGEAFF.

This chain connects TRBV7-2 to TRBJ2-5, with D maybe TRBD1 (5 bases). This CDR3 contains 15 residues. V dropped 3 bases and J dropped 5 bases, with 16 bases sitting between them. CDR1 is SGHTA and CDR2 is FQGNSA in the germline V gene. The CDR3 here is CASSLKTQGRETQYF. Here the CDR3 DNA reads TGTGCCAGCAGCTTGAAAACCCAGGGTCGGGAGACCCAGTACTTC. Supplemented by reference TRBV7-2 and TRBJ2-5, the full variable domain reads GAGVSQSPSNKVTEKGKDVELRCDPISGHTALYWYRQSLGQGLEFLIYFQGNSAPDKSGLPSDRFSAERTGGSVSTLTIQRTQQEDSAVYLCASSLKTQGRETQYFGPGTRLLVL.

The rearrangement links TRBV7-9 to TRBJ2-7; TRBD2 aligns across 8 bases. CDR3 size: 14 residues. Losses at the gene ends were 3 bases for V and 4 bases for J; bases not matched to a gene: 5. Germline V gives CDR1 SEHNR, CDR2 FQNEAQ (reference sequence). CDR3 sequence: CASSFGGAGYEQYF. The DNA for the CDR3 is TGTGCCAGCAGCTTCGGGGGGGCTGGGTACGAGCAGTACTTC.

The J gene is TRBJ1-1, the V gene TRBV28; D is unresolved. CDR1 and CDR2 from the germline V gene are MDHEN and SYDVKM. The CDR3 extends over 11 amino acids. V was cut by 10 bases and J by 0 bases, with 6 bases left in between. The CDR3 DNA reads as TGTGCCACCTTCTTGAACACTGAAGCTTTCTTT. It specifies CATFLNTEAFF.

Comments on this clone: Other DNA sequences in the sample encode the same CDR3. V gene TRBV2 combines with J gene TRBJ1-2, with TRBD1 identical over 9 bases. Germline CDR1 is SNHLY and CDR2 is FYNNEI. The trim removed 8 bases at V and 7 bases at J, leaving 14 bases unmatched. This CDR3 comprises 15 residues. CDR3 sequence (DNA): TGTGCCAGCGAGAGCATGGACAGGGGTCTTGGTGGCTACACCTTC. This gives the protein CASESMDRGLGGYTF.

This clone has just a few counts. The rearrangement uses TRBV7-3 and TRBJ2-3, with a tentative D call TRBD1 (6 bases). This CDR3 is 14 amino acids long. The V end was cut by 5 bases, the J end by 7 bases, with 16 bases between. CDR1 is SGHTA, CDR2 FQGTGA, per germline. The CDR3 protein is CASSPSTGRHTQYF. In nucleotides, the CDR3 is TGTGCCAGCAGCCCCTCAACAGGGAGACATACGCAGTATTTT.

The V call is TRBV4-1, the J call TRBJ2-7, with 8 bases that match TRBD2. Germline CDR1 MGHRA, CDR2 YSYEKL. This CDR3 is 16 amino acids long. J gave up 0 bases and V 3 bases, and 7 bases lay outside the gene matches. The CDR3 sequence: CASSQVSGNPSYEQYF. For the CDR3, the DNA is TGCGCCAGCAGCCAGGTTAGCGGGAACCCCTCCTACGAGCAGTACTTC.

This rearrangement joins TRBV7-6 to TRBJ2-5; D not resolved. The V gene lost 2 bases and the J gene lost 1 base, with 8 bases spanning the gap. The CDR3 totals 14 residues. CDR1 is SGHVS and CDR2 is FNYEAQ in the germline V gene. CDR3 protein: CASSLLLLQETQYF. In DNA, the CDR3 is TGTGCCAGCAGCTTACTCCTCCTCCAAGAGACCCAGTACTTC.

This clone was counted at least ten times. This chain connects TRBV5-4 to TRBJ1-1; 7 nucleotides line up with TRBD1. Germline CDR1 and CDR2: SGHNT and YYREEE (reference sequence). V lost 1 base, J lost 3 bases, and 3 bases stayed unmatched. This CDR3 region has 14 residues. The CDR3 region has the DNA TGTGCCAGCAGCTTGTTCCAGGGGGACACTGAAGCTTTCTTT. Its protein is CASSLFQGDTEAFF.

The chain couples TRBV19 to TRBJ1-2, with D hard to call. Germline-derived CDR1 and CDR2 are LNHDA and SQIVND (reference sequence). The CDR3 contains 16 residues. V lost 2 bases and J lost 4, with 17 bases in between. The CDR3 sequence is CASSIISGLPGYGYTF. The CDR3 nucleotides read TGTGCCAGTAGTATAATTTCTGGATTACCAGGCTATGGCTACACCTTC. Supplemented by reference TRBV19 and TRBJ1-2, the full variable domain reads DGGITQSPKYLFRKEGQNVTLSCEQNLNHDAMYWYRQDPGQGLRLIYYSQIVNDFQKGDIAEGYSVSREKKESFPLTVTSAQKNPTAFYLCASSIISGLPGYGYTFGSGTRLTVV.

The genes are TRBV5-1 and TRBJ2-2; 10 bases are a match to TRBD2. This CDR3 contains 18 residues. V shed 4 bases and J 2 bases; nucleotides not matched to a gene: 11. Germline V gene sequence: CDR1 SGHRS, CDR2 YFSETQ. The chain's CDR3 is CASSRSPTSGTNTGELFF. The CDR3, as DNA: TGCGCCAGCAGCCGGTCCCCCACTAGCGGGACAAACACCGGGGAGCTGTTTTTT.

This chain joins TRBV30 and TRBJ1-5; possibly TRBD1 for D (6 bases). Between the trimmed V and J ends, which lost 2 bases and 1 base, there was a span of 15 bases. This CDR3 spans 16 amino acids. The V gene's germline CDR1 is GTSNPN and CDR2 SVGIG (reference sequence). The chain's CDR3 is CAWSLRGALSNQPQHF. As DNA, the CDR3 is TGTGCCTGGAGTCTCCGGGGGGCATTAAGCAATCAGCCCCAGCATTTT.

The chain is built from TRBV5-4 and TRBJ1-4; tentatively, D is TRBD1 (6 bases). The V gene lost 4 bases and the J gene lost 2 bases, with 15 bases spanning the gap. The CDR3 has 16 amino acids. Germline CDR1 is SGHNT and CDR2 is YYREEE (reference sequence). Here the CDR3 reads CASSPSGGPTNEKLFF. The CDR3 DNA reads as TGTGCCAGCAGCCCCAGTGGGGGCCCTACTAATGAAAAACTGTTTTTT. Full variable domain (outside the CDR3, taken from reference TRBV5-4 and TRBJ1-4): ETGVTQSPTHLIKTRGQQVTLRCSSQSGHNTVSWYQQALGQGPQFIFQYYREEENGRGNFPPRFSGLQFPNYSSELNVNALELDDSALYLCASSPSGGPTNEKLFFGSGTQLSVL.

The chain carries TRBV9 and TRBJ2-2; tentatively, D is TRBD2 (7 bases). CDR1 SGDLS and CDR2 YYNGEE come from the germline V gene. Trimming left V 2 bases short and J 6 bases short, with 11 bases between. The CDR3 runs 14 residues. The CDR3 spells CASSVGGGAGELFF. CDR3 coding DNA: TGTGCCAGCAGCGTCGGAGGGGGGGCCGGGGAGCTGTTTTTT.

The J gene is TRBJ1-2, the V gene TRBV30, with 11 bases aligning to TRBD1. V dropped 3 bases and J dropped 2; count of bases not matched to a gene: 5. The CDR3 is made up of 15 amino acids. From germline, CDR1 is GTSNPN and CDR2 SVGIG (reference sequence). The CDR3 nucleotides are TGTGCCTGGAGCCTAGGGACAGGGGGGAACTATGGCTACACCTTC. As protein: CAWSLGTGGNYGYTF.

For this clone: It may be a read error: a sequence one base away is much more abundant. The chain joins TRBV9 to TRBJ2-7, with 9 nucleotides matching TRBD2. The CDR3 is made up of 14 amino acids. Germline CDR1 and CDR2: SGDLS and YYNGEE. The ends lost 4 bases at V and 0 bases at J; junction bases unmatched: 2. The CDR3 spells CASSHSGSSYEQYF. For the CDR3, the DNA is TGTGCCAGCAGCCATAGCGGGAGCTCCTACGAGCAGTACTTC.

The chain recombines TRBV2 with TRBJ2-5, with 8 bases fitting TRBD2. V lost 7 bases, J lost 4 bases, and 8 bases stayed unmatched. The CDR3 runs 14 residues. CDR1 is SNHLY, CDR2 FYNNEI, per germline. The CDR3 here is CASIAGGFPETQYF. CDR3 nucleotides: TGTGCCAGCATTGCGGGAGGCTTCCCAGAGACCCAGTACTTC.

This sequence joins TRBV7-7 and TRBJ2-2; 9 bases agree with TRBD1. With V trimmed by 1 base and J by 4 bases, 1 base remained unmatched. CDR1 and CDR2 (germline): SSHAT, FNYEAQ (reference sequence). The CDR3 loop spans 15 amino acids. Written as DNA, the CDR3 is TGTGCCAGCAGCTTAGACAGGGGGCCCACCGGGGAGCTGTTTTTT. Protein sequence: CASSLDRGPTGELFF.

In DNA form, the CDR3 reads TGCGCCAGCAGCCAAGAAACAGGGTGGACAGATACGCAGTATTTT. Its translation: CASSQETGWTDTQYF. The rearrangement links TRBV4-3 to TRBJ2-3, with D possibly TRBD1 on 6 matching bases. The CDR3 loop spans 15 amino acids. Germline CDR1 is LGHNA and CDR2 is YSLEER. V was pared by 0 bases and J by 3 bases, with 10 bases between.

This clone was detected a few times. The chain links TRBV21-1 to TRBJ2-7; the D call of TRBD2 is as the table states it, not checked on the DNA. TRBV21-1 is tagged as a pseudogene. There are 13 residues in the CDR3. The CDR3 region is CASKKPPSYEQYF. CDR3 in DNA: TGTGCCAGCAAGAAGCCTCCCTCCTACGAGCAGTACTTC.

This chain uses TRBV6-5 with TRBJ1-5; 10 bases map to TRBD1. V lost 10 bases, J lost 6 bases, and 9 bases stayed unmatched. Per germline, CDR1 MNHEY and CDR2 SVGAGI. This CDR3 region has 14 residues. The DNA for the CDR3 is TGTGCCACAACGACAGGGGGCTTAGGTCAGCCCCAGCATTTT. Its translation is CATTTGGLGQPQHF.